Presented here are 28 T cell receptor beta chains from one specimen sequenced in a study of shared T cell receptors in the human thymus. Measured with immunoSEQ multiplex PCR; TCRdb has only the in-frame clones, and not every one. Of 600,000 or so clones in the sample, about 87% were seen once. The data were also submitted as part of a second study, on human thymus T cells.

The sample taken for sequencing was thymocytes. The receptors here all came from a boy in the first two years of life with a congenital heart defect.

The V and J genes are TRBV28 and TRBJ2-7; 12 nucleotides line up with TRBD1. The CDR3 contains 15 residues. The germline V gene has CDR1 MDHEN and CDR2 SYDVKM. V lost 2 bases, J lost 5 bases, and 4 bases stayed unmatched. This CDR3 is CASSLKGQGANEQYF. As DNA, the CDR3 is TGTGCCAGCAGTTTAAAGGGACAGGGGGCTAACGAGCAGTACTTC.

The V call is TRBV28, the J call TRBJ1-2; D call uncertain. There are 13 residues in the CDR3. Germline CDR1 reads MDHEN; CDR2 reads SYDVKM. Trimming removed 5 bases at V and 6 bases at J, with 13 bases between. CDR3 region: CASSPKPRDGYTF. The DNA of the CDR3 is TGTGCCAGCAGTCCAAAGCCACGGGATGGCTACACCTTC.

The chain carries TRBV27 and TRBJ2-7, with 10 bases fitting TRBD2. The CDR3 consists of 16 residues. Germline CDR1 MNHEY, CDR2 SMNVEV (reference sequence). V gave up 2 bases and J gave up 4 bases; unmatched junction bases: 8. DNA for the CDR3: TGTGCCAGCAGTTTAGGTCCGAGCGGGGGGGTTTACGAGCAGTACTTC. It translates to CASSLGPSGGVYEQYF.

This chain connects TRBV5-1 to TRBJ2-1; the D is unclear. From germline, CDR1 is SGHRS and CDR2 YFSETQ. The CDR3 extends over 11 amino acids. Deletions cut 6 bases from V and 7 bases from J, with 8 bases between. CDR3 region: CASIYGNEQFF. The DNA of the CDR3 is TGCGCCAGCATTTACGGGAATGAGCAGTTCTTC.

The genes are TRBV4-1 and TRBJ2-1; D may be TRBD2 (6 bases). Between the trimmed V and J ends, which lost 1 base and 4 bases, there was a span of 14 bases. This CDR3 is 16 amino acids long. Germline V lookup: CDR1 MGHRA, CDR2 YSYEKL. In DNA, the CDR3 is TGCGCCAGCAGCCAAGTCATTAGCGGATCGTACAATGAGCAGTTCTTC. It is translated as CASSQVISGSYNEQFF.

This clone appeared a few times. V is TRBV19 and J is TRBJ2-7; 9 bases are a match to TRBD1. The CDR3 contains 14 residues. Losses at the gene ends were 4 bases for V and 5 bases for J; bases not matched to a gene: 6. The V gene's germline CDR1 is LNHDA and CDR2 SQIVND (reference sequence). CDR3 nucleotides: TGTGCCAGTAGTACCGGGACAGGGTGGCACGAGCAGTACTTC. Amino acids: CASSTGTGWHEQYF.

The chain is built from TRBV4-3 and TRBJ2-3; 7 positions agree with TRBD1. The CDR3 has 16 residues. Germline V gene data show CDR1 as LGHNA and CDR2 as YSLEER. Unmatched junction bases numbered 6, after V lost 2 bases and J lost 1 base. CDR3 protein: CASSQTTGLGTDTQYF. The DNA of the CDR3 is TGCGCCAGCAGCCAAACGACAGGGCTCGGCACAGATACGCAGTATTTT.

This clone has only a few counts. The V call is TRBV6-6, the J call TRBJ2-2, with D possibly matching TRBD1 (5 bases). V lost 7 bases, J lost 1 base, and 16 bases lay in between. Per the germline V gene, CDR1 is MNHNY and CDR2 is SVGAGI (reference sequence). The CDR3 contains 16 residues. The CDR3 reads CASNNRKPKNTGELFF. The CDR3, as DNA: TGTGCCAGCAACAACAGGAAACCGAAGAACACCGGGGAGCTGTTTTTT.

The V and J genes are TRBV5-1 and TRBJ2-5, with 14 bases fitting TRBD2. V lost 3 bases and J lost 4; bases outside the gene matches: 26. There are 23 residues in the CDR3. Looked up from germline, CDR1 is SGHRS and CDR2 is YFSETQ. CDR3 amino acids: CASSWTHITSQGLAGDALETQYF. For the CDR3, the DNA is TGCGCCAGCAGCTGGACTCATATCACTTCCCAGGGACTAGCGGGAGATGCGCTAGAGACCCAGTACTTC.

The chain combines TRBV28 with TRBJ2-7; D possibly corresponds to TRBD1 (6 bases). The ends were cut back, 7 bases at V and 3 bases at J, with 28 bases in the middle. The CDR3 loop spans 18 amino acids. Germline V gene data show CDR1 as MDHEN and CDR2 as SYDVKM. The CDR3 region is CASNARELSTGNHYEQYF. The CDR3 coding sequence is TGTGCCAGCAACGCCAGGGAACTCAGTACAGGGAATCACTACGAGCAGTACTTC.

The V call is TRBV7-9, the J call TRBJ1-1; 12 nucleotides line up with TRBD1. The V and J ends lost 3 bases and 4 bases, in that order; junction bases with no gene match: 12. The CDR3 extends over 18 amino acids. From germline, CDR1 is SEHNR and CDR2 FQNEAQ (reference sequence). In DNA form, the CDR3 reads TGTGCCAGCAGCTTCGTTAAGGGACAGGGGGCCGCTGGCACTGAAGCTTTCTTT. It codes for CASSFVKGQGAAGTEAFF.

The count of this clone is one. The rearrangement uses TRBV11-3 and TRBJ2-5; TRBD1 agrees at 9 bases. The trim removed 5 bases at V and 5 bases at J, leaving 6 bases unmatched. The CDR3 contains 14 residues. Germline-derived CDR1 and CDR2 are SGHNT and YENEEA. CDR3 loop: CASSRTGVTETQYF. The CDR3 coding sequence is TGTGCCAGCAGCCGGACAGGGGTAACGGAGACCCAGTACTTC.

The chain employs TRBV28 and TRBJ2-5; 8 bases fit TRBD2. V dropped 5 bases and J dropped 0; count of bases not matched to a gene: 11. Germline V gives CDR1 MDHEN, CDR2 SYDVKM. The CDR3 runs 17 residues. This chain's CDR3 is CASSTVGERGNQETQYF. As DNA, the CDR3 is TGTGCCAGCAGTACCGTCGGCGAGCGGGGGAACCAAGAGACCCAGTACTTC.

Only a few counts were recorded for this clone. CDR3 DNA: TGTGCCAGCAGTCCACTGACAGGAGCGGCCTATAATTCACCCCTCCACTTT. This gives the protein CASSPLTGAAYNSPLHF. The genes are TRBV27 and TRBJ1-6, with D maybe TRBD1 (6 bases). Trimming left V 5 bases short and J 2 bases short, with 16 bases between. The CDR3 sequence is 17 residues long. Germline V gene lookup returns CDR1 MNHEY and CDR2 SMNVEV (reference sequence).

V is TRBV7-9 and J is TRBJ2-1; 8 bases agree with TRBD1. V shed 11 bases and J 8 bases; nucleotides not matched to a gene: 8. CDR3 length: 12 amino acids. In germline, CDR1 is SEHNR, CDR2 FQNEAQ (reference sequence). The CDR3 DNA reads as TGTGCCCGGGACAGGATAAGCGATGAGCAGTTCTTC. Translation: CARDRISDEQFF. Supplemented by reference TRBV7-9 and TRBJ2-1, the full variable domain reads DTGVSQNPRHKITKRGQNVTFRCDPISEHNRLYWYRQTLGQGPEFLTYFQNEAQLEKSRLLSDRFSAERPKGSFSTLEIQRTEQGDSAMYLCARDRISDEQFFGPGTRLTVL.

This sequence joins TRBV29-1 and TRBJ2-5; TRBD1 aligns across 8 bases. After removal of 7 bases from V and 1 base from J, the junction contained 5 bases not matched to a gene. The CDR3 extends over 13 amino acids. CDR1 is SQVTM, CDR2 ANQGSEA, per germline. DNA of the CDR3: TGCAGCGCTAGGACAGGGTCCCAAGAGACCCAGTACTTC. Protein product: CSARTGSQETQYF.

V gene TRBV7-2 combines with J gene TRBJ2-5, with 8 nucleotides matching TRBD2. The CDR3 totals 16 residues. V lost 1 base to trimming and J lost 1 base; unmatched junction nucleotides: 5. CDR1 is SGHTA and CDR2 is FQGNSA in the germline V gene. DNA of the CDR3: TGTGCCAGCAGCTTAGGGGATAGCGGGGCCCAAGAGACCCAGTACTTC. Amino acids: CASSLGDSGAQETQYF. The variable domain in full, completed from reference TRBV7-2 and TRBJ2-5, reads GAGVSQSPSNKVTEKGKDVELRCDPISGHTALYWYRQSLGQGLEFLIYFQGNSAPDKSGLPSDRFSAERTGGSVSTLTIQRTQQEDSAVYLCASSLGDSGAQETQYFGPGTRLLVL.

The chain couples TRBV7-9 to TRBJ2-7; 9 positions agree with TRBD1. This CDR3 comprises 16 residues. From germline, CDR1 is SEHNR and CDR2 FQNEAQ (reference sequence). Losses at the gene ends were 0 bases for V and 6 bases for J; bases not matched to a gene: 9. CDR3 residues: CASSLAQTGGLGEQYF. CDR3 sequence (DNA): TGTGCCAGCAGCTTAGCGCAGACAGGGGGTTTAGGCGAGCAGTACTTC.

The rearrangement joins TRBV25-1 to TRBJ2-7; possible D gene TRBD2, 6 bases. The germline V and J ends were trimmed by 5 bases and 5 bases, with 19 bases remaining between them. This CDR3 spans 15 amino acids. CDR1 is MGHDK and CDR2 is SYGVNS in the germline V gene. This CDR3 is CASSPRGGRKNEQYF. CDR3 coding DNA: TGTGCCAGCAGTCCTCGAGGTGGGAGGAAGAACGAGCAGTACTTC.

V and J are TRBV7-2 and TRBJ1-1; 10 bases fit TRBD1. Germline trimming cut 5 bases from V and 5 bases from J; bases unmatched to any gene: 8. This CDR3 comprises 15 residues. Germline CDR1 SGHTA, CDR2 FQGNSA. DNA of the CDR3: TGTGCCAGCAGCCCACCCGGGACAGGGGAAACTGAAGCTTTCTTT. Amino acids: CASSPPGTGETEAFF.

CDR3 residues: CASSFPWGLDNEQYF. DNA for the CDR3: TGTGCCAGCAGCTTTCCTTGGGGACTAGACAACGAGCAGTACTTC. This chain connects TRBV5-6 to TRBJ2-7; 8 nucleotides line up with TRBD2. The CDR3 has 15 residues. The V gene's germline CDR1 is SGHDT and CDR2 YYEEEE. Trimming took 2 bases from V and 5 from J; bases not matched to a gene: 9.

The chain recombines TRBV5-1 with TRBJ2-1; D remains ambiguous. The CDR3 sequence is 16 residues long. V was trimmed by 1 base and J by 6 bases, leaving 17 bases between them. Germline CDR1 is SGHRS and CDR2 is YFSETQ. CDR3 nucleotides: TGCGCCAGCAGCTTGACAGCACGACACCCTGTCAATGAGCAGTTCTTC. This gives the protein CASSLTARHPVNEQFF.

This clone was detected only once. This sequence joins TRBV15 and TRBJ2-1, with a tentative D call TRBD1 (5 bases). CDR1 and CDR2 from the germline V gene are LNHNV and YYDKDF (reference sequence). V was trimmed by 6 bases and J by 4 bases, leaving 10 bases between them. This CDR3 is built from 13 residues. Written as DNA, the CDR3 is TGTGCCACCAGACAGGTGGAGTACAATGAGCAGTTCTTC. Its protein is CATRQVEYNEQFF. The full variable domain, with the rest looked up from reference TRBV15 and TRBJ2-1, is DAMVIQNPRYQVTQFGKPVTLSCSQTLNHNVMYWYQQKSSQAPKLLFHYYDKDFNNEADTPDNFQSRRPNTSFCFLDIRSPGLGDTAMYLCATRQVEYNEQFFGPGTRLTVL.

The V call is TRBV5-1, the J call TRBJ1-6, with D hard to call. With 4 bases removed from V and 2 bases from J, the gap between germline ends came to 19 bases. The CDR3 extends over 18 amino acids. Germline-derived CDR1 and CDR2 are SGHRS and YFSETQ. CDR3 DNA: TGCGCCAGCAGCCCTGGGTGGAGGAGTAAACCCTATAATTCACCCCTCCACTTT. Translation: CASSPGWRSKPYNSPLHF.

CDR3 sequence (DNA): TGTGCCAGCAGCTTGGTCGGGGGGGGATCCTACGAGCAGTACTTC. It translates to CASSLVGGGSYEQYF. J is TRBJ2-7 and V is TRBV5-4; 8 positions match TRBD2. The V segment lost 0 bases and the J segment 1 base; nucleotides outside the gene matches: 3. This CDR3 is 15 amino acids long. CDR1 and CDR2 (germline): SGHNT, YYREEE (reference sequence).

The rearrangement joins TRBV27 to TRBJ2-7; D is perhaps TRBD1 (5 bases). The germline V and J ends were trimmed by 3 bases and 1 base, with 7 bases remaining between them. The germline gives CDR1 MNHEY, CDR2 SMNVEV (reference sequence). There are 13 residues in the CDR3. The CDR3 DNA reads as TGTGCCAGCAGTTTGGGGCAGTCCTACGAGCAGTACTTC. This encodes CASSLGQSYEQYF.

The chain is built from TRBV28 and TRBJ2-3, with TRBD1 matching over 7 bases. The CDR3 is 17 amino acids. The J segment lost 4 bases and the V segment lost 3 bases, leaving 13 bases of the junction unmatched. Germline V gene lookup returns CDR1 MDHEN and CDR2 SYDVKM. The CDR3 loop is CASSFAGQVVLPDTQYF. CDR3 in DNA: TGTGCCAGCAGTTTCGCCGGACAGGTCGTTCTCCCAGATACGCAGTATTTT.

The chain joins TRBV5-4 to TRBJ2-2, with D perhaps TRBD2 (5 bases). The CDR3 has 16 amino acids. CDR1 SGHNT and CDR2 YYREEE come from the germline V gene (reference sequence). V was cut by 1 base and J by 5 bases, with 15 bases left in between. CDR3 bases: TGTGCCAGCAGCTTGCGTCGGGGTTTCGGAACCGGGGAGCTGTTTTTT. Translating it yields CASSLRRGFGTGELFF.